This T cell receptor (beta chain) was found in a study of sequential checkpoint blockade in melanoma. Overall study: First-line arms were nivolumab then ipilimumab, or the reverse, randomized 1:1. 75 to 95 pretreatment tumor DNA samples were TCRβ immunosequenced. Matched biopsies came pretreatment and at week 13 for approximately 20 patients.

Here immunoSEQ multiplex PCR was the method, and the copy in TCRdb shows in-frame clones only, minus some. The top ten hold 30% of the sample, which has a few thousand clones, roughly 24% seen once. Noted treatment: randomized to nivolumab then ipilimumab (arm A) or the reverse (arm B). No patient had prior DNA-damaging chemotherapy. This CDR3 has 14 residues. Germline CDR1 SGHRS, CDR2 YFSETQ. V lost 6 bases and J lost 9, with 16 bases in between. The sequence was collected from a human donor with melanoma. This chain joins TRBV5-1 and TRBJ1-6; no reliable D call. Specimen: tumor tissue (inferred from file names), collected from a patient given nivolumab and ipilimumab in sequence. This CDR3 is CASTPGGSGSPLHF. CDR3 bases: TGCGCCAGCACGCCGGGCGGCAGCGGTTCACCCCTCCACTTT. The full variable domain, in which reference TRBV5-1 and TRBJ1-6 provide the parts outside the CDR3, is KAGVTQTPRYLIKTRGQQVTLSCSPISGHRSVSWYQQTPGQGLQFLFEYFSETQRNKGNFPGRFSGRQFSNSRSEMNVSTLELGDSALYLCASTPGGSGSPLHFGNGTRLTVT.